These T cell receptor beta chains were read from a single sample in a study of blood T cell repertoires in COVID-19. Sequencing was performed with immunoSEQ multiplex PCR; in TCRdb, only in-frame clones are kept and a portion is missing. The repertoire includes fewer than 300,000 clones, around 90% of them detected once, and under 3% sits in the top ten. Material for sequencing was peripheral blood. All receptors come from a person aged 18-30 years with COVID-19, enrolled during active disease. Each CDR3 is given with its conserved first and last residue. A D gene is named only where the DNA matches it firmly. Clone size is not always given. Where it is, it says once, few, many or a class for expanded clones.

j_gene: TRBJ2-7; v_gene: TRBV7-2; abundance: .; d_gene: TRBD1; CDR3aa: CASSFYRTGEGEQYF; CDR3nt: TGTGCCAGCAGCTTCTATAGGACAGGCGAAGGCGAGCAGTACTTC
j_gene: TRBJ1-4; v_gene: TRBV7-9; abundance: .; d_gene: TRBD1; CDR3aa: CASSLGRTGAEKLFF; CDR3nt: TGTGCCAGCAGCTTAGGCCGGACAGGAGCTGAAAAACTGTTTTTT
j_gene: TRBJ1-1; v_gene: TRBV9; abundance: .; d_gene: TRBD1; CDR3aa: CASSLTGVNTEAFF; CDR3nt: TGTGCCAGCAGCTTGACAGGGGTAAACACTGAAGCTTTCTTT
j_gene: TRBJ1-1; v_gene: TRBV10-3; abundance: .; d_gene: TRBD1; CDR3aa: CAISERPEDRGRTEAFF; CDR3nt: TGTGCCATCAGTGAGCGACCCGAAGACAGGGGACGGACTGAAGCTTTCTTT
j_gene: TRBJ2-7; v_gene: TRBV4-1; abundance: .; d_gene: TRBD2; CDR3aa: CASSQLAGTYEQYF; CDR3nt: TGCGCCAGCAGCCAACTAGCGGGCACCTACGAGCAGTACTTC
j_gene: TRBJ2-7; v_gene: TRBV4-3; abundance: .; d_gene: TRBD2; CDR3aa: CASSQARTGTSGRPSYEQYF; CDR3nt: TGCGCCAGCAGCCAAGCTAGGACCGGGACTAGCGGGAGGCCTTCCTACGAGCAGTACTTC
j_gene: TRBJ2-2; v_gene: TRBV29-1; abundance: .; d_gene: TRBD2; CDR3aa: CSAGQATGLADGRNTGELFF; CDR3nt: TGCAGCGCCGGACAGGCGACGGGACTAGCGGATGGCAGGAACACCGGGGAGCTGTTTTTT
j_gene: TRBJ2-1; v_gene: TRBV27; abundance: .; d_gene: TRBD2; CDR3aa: CASSLGREPHNEQFF; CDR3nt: TGTGCCAGCAGTTTAGGGCGGGAGCCGCACAATGAGCAGTTCTTC
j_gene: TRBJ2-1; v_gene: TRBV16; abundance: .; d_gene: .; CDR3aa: CASTSSRAYNEQFF; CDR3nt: TGTGCCAGCACCTCCAGCAGGGCTTACAATGAGCAGTTCTTC
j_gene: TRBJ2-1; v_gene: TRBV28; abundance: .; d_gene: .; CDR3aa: CASSPDTDEQFF; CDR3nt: TGTGCCAGCAGTCCCGACACGGATGAGCAGTTCTTC
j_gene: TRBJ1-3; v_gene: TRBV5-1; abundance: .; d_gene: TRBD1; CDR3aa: CASSDPGGRNTIYF; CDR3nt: TGCGCCAGCAGCGACCCAGGGGGCAGAAACACCATATATTTT
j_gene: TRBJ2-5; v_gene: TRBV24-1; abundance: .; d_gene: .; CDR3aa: CATSDLSGRTGETQYF; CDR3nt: TGTGCCACCAGTGATTTGTCTGGCCGGACTGGAGAGACCCAGTACTTC
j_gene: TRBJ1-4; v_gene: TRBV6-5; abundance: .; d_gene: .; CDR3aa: CASSKTPGEKLFF; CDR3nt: TGTGCCAGCAGTAAGACGCCCGGGGAAAAACTGTTTTTT
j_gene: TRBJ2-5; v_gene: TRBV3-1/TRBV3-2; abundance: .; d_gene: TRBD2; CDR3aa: CASSQDGGGKETQYF; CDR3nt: TGTGCCAGCAGCCAAGACGGGGGAGGGAAAGAGACCCAGTACTTC
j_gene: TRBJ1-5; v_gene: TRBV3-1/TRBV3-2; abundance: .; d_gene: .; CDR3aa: CASSPRQNNQPQHF; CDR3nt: TGTGCCAGCAGCCCCAGACAAAACAATCAGCCCCAGCATTTT
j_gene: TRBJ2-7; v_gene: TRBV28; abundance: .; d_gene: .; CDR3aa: CATGKNIYEQYF; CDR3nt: TGTGCCACGGGGAAGAATATCTACGAGCAGTACTTC
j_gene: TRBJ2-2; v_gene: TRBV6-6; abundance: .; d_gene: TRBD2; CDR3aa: CASRLGASGSTGELFF; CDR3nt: TGTGCCAGCAGGCTCGGGGCTAGCGGGAGCACCGGGGAGCTGTTTTTT
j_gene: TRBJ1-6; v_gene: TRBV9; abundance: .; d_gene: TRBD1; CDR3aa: CASSVIPETGNRTTNSPLHF; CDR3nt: TGTGCCAGCAGCGTAATCCCGGAGACAGGGAATCGTACTACTAATTCACCCCTCCACTTT
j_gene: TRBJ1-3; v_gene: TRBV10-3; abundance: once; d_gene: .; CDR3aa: CAISEGARGNTIYF; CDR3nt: TGTGCCATCAGTGAGGGGGCGCGAGGAAACACCATATATTTT
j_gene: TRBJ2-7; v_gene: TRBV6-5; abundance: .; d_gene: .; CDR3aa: CASSNAYEQYF; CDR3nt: TGTGCCAGCAGCAATGCCTACGAGCAGTACTTC
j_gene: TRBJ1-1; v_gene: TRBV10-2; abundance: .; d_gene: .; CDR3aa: CASSSGHSRATNTEAFF; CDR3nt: TGCGCCAGCAGCTCCGGACATTCCAGGGCCACCAACACTGAAGCTTTCTTT
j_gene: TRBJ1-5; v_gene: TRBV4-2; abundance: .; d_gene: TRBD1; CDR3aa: CASSQDDSGQGFPPQHF; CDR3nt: TGTGCCAGCAGCCAAGATGATTCGGGACAGGGCTTTCCGCCCCAGCATTTT
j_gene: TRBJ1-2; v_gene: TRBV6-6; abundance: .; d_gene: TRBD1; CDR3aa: CASTYTGQAGYGYTF; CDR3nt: TGTGCCAGCACCTATACGGGACAGGCAGGCTATGGCTACACCTTC
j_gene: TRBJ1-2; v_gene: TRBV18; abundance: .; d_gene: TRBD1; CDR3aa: CASSPTGTGGTLLGYTF; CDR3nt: TGTGCCAGCTCACCGACCGGGACAGGGGGCACCCTTTTAGGCTACACCTTC
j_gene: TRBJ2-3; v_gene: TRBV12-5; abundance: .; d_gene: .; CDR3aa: CASGFSTDTQYF; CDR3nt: TGTGCTAGTGGCTTCAGTACAGATACGCAGTATTTT
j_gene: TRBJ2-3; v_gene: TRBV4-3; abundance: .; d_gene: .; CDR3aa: CASSQTGDTQYF; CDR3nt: TGCGCCAGCAGCCAAACTGGAGATACGCAGTATTTT
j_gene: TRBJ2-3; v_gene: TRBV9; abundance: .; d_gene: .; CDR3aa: CASSVSITGSRFTDTQYF; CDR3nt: TGTGCCAGCAGCGTCTCCATCACCGGGTCTCGCTTCACAGATACGCAGTATTTT
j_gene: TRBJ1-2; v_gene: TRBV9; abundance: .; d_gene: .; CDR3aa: CASSVEAGYGGYTF; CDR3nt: TGTGCCAGCAGCGTAGAGGCGGGCTACGGGGGCTACACCTTC
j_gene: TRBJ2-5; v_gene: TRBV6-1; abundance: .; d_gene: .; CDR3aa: CASSENIQAGRQETQYF; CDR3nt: TGTGCCAGCAGTGAAAACATCCAAGCGGGCAGGCAAGAGACCCAGTACTTC
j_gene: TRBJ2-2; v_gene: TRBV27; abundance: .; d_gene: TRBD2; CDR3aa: CASSKLAGVGTGELFF; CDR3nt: TGTGCCAGCAGTAAACTAGCGGGAGTGGGGACCGGGGAGCTGTTTTTT
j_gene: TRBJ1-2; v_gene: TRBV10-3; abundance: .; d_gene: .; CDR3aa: CAISGTRDTPNYGYTF; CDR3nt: TGTGCCATCAGTGGGACCCGGGACACGCCTAACTATGGCTACACCTTC
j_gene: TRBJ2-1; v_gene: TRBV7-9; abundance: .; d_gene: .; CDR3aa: CASSPMGREMRHEQFF; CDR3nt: TGTGCCAGCAGCCCGATGGGGCGGGAAATGCGACATGAGCAGTTCTTC
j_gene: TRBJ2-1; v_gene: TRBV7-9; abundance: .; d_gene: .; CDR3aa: CASSFGQGTVF; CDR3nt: .